This TCR beta chain was identified in a study of CD8+ T cells in alopecia areata. In each case, RNA was isolated and then reverse transcribed into cDNA as the sequencing template. Produced via immunoSEQ multiplex PCR; TCRdb's table is partial and in-frame only. This table holds some 150,000 clones, roughly nine tenths found once. Sample treatment: oral pan-JAK inhibitor, 5-10 mg twice daily. Both peripheral blood and punch biopsies of lesional scalp skin were obtained from patients who had alopecia areata. Sorted out of PBMCs were CD4+ T cells and CD8+ T cells. The CDR3 runs to 15 residues. Trimming shortened V by 1 base and J by 4 bases, and 12 bases separated the two germline ends. CDR1 and CDR2 (germline): SGHNT, YYREEE (reference sequence).

The rearrangement links TRBV5-4 to TRBJ2-1; TRBD2 is a possible D gene (5 bases). The sequence was obtained from a human donor with alopecia areata. Specimen: CD8+ T cells sorted from blood, collected at week 4, from a patient treated with tofacitinib. CDR3 loop: CASSLRELEYNEQFF. CDR3 DNA sequence: TGTGCCAGCAGCTTGCGCGAACTAGAATACAATGAGCAGTTCTTC. Complete variable domain (other parts from reference TRBV5-4 and TRBJ2-1): ETGVTQSPTHLIKTRGQQVTLRCSSQSGHNTVSWYQQALGQGPQFIFQYYREEENGRGNFPPRFSGLQFPNYSSELNVNALELDDSALYLCASSLRELEYNEQFFGPGTRLTVL.